The clone carrying this T cell receptor (beta chain) was seen once. The antigen is unknown. This specimen belongs to a study of cytomegalovirus exposure and HLA in healthy donors. Study outcomes and limitations: A later analysis appeared to link common viral pathogens to several of the most significant clusters.

Per germline, CDR1 MDHEN and CDR2 SYDVKM. This CDR3 region has 14 residues. V lost 6 bases, J lost 1 base, and 10 bases lay in between. The PCR employed 60 Vbeta primers together with 13 Jbeta primers. The table came from immunoSEQ multiplex PCR; TCRdb's copy has only in-frame clones and leaves some out. The top ten hold approximately 3% of the sample, which has about 160,000 clones, over 60% seen once. The chain is built from TRBV28 and TRBJ2-4; no clear D gene. The TCR sequence derives from a woman under 40 in good health and CMV-seronegative. The sample comprised PBMCs. CDR3 loop: CASSDSFAKNIQYF. The CDR3 bases are TGTGCCAGCAGCGACTCCTTCGCCAAAAACATTCAGTACTTC.